The next 4 T cell receptor beta chains were all read from a single sample in a study of shared clonotypes between healthy human individuals. Sequencing was performed with immunoSEQ multiplex PCR; in TCRdb, only in-frame clones are kept and a portion is missing. Of about 1.5 million clones listed, 95% to 99% are singletons. The specimen sequenced was naive CD4+ T cells sorted from blood. Subset here: CD45RA+ positively selected. These receptors originate from a man aged 25 to 40 in good health.

V gene TRBV11-3 combines with J gene TRBJ2-1; 7 bases are shared with TRBD2. With V trimmed by 1 base and J by 8 bases, 17 bases remained unmatched. This CDR3 has 18 amino acids. Germline assignment: CDR1 SGHNT and CDR2 YENEEA. CDR3 region: CASSLALLGVAGGDEQFF. As DNA, the CDR3 is TGTGCCAGCAGCTTAGCACTCTTAGGAGTAGCGGGCGGCGATGAGCAGTTCTTC.

This chain connects TRBV19 to TRBJ2-7, with D tentatively TRBD1 (6 bases). This CDR3 has 15 residues. Germline values: CDR1 LNHDA, CDR2 SQIVND (reference sequence). The V gene lost 1 base and the J gene lost 0 bases, with 10 bases spanning the gap. CDR3 sequence reads: CASSIATGHSYEQYF. In DNA form, the CDR3 reads TGTGCCAGTAGTATAGCCACGGGACACTCCTACGAGCAGTACTTC.

The V call is TRBV6-5, the J call TRBJ1-2, with TRBD1 as a possible D gene (6 bases). The germline V gene has CDR1 MNHEY and CDR2 SVGAGI. The CDR3 has 15 amino acids. V lost 2 bases and J 4 bases, leaving 14 bases between the germline ends. For the CDR3, the DNA is TGTGCCAGCAGTTACCCACAAGGACAGCCCTATGGCTACACCTTC. Translating it yields CASSYPQGQPYGYTF.

A single count supports this clone. V is TRBV28 and J is TRBJ2-7; D not certain. This CDR3 is 9 amino acids long. Trimming stripped 6 bases from V and 7 bases from J, with 4 bases between. Germline V gene lookup returns CDR1 MDHEN and CDR2 SYDVKM. CDR3 bases: TGTGCCAGCAGAAGGGAGCAGTACTTC. Its translation is CASRREQYF.